The present T cell receptor (beta chain) was sequenced within a study of T cell responses to AZD1222 COVID-19 vaccine. To note about this clone: Its antigen remains unknown.

This CDR3 is built from 15 residues. Trimming pared 2 bases from V and 8 bases from J, leaving 16 bases between. The germline gives CDR1 MNHEY, CDR2 SVGAGI. General observations from the study: Clonal diversity was possibly underestimated, and white British individuals and females predominated among donors. Among those given AZD1222, only six were seropositive at baseline.

The method was immunoSEQ multiplex PCR; TCRdb's version includes in-frame clones alone and lacks a portion of them. This table has roughly 150,000 clones, roughly 90% appearing once. Sequencing used peripheral blood, obtained 28 days after the second AZD1222 dose. The receptor was isolated from an adult who received the AZD1222 COVID-19 vaccine. This chain uses TRBV6-5 with TRBJ2-1; D is possibly TRBD1 or TRBD2 (5 bases each). Here the CDR3 reads CASSYRGTTGDEQFF. CDR3 nucleotide sequence: TGTGCCAGCAGTTACCGAGGGACCACCGGTGATGAGCAGTTCTTC.